Listed below are T cell receptor beta chains from one sample, sequenced in a study of blood T cells in healthy people across ages. TCRdb processed the 5' RACE reads anew with MiXCR; each CDR3 protein has one entry. There are 1.5 million to 2 million distinct CDR3 sequences in the sample; approximately 30% occur only once, and 7% to 9% lies in the top ten. The sequencing input was blood. Receptors originate from a woman aged 25 to 39 in good health. The CDR3 runs from the conserved cysteine through the conserved F or W. The order of the fields is J gene, V gene, clone size, CDR3 length, D gene, CDR3 protein, CDR3 DNA. D genes are given only for firm matches. For some rows the clone size is stated as once, few or many, or as a class when expanded; others skip it.

J gene: TRBJ2-7; V gene: TRBV5-1; clone size: NA; CDR3 length: 16; D gene: TRBD2; CDR3 protein: CANSTGLLAGAGEQYF; CDR3 DNA: TGCGCCAACAGCACTGGACTACTAGCGGGGGCTGGTGAGCAGTACTTC
J gene: TRBJ1-1; V gene: TRBV20-1; clone size: NA; CDR3 length: 13; D gene: NA; CDR3 protein: CSAFRVEGTEAFF; CDR3 DNA: TGCAGTGCTTTCAGGGTGGAGGGAACTGAAGCTTTCTTT
J gene: TRBJ2-3; V gene: TRBV7-2; clone size: NA; CDR3 length: 16; D gene: TRBD2; CDR3 protein: CASSPLADYSTDTQYF; CDR3 DNA: TGTGCCAGCAGCCCCCTAGCGGATTATAGCACAGATACGCAGTATTTT
J gene: TRBJ1-6; V gene: TRBV7-2; clone size: NA; CDR3 length: 14; D gene: NA; CDR3 protein: CASSLLRENSPLHF; CDR3 DNA: TGTGCCAGCAGCTTATTAAGGGAGAATTCACCCCTCCACTTT
J gene: TRBJ2-5; V gene: TRBV28; clone size: NA; CDR3 length: 14; D gene: NA; CDR3 protein: CASTLDRSEETQYF; CDR3 DNA: TGTGCCAGCACACTCGACAGGTCGGAAGAGACCCAGTACTTC
J gene: TRBJ2-1; V gene: TRBV20-1; clone size: many; CDR3 length: 12; D gene: NA; CDR3 protein: CSATGARDEQFF; CDR3 DNA: TGCAGTGCTACAGGGGCGAGGGATGAGCAGTTCTTC
J gene: TRBJ2-7; V gene: TRBV5-1; clone size: many; CDR3 length: 15; D gene: NA; CDR3 protein: CASSLVSGSSYEQYF; CDR3 DNA: TGCGCCAGCAGCTTGGTTTCCGGGAGCTCCTACGAGCAGTACTTC
J gene: TRBJ1-2; V gene: TRBV5-1; clone size: NA; CDR3 length: 15; D gene: NA; CDR3 protein: CASSLGSGGLSGYTF; CDR3 DNA: TGCGCCAGCAGCTTGGGGTCGGGGGGCTTGTCCGGCTACACCTTC
J gene: TRBJ2-7; V gene: TRBV10-2; clone size: many; CDR3 length: 12; D gene: NA; CDR3 protein: CASSESVHEQYF; CDR3 DNA: TGCGCCAGCAGTGAGTCCGTCCACGAGCAGTACTTC
J gene: TRBJ2-5; V gene: TRBV14; clone size: few; CDR3 length: 10; D gene: NA; CDR3 protein: CAIASREQYF; CDR3 DNA: TGTGCCATCGCGTCACGGGAGCAGTACTTC
J gene: TRBJ1-2; V gene: TRBV20-1; clone size: many; CDR3 length: 13; D gene: TRBD1; CDR3 protein: CSALRTGWSGYTF; CDR3 DNA: TGCAGTGCCCTCAGGACAGGGTGGAGTGGCTACACCTTC
J gene: TRBJ2-1; V gene: TRBV20-1; clone size: NA; CDR3 length: 15; D gene: NA; CDR3 protein: CSARGGASFTNEQFF; CDR3 DNA: TGCAGTGCTAGAGGCGGGGCCAGCTTCACCAATGAGCAGTTCTTC
J gene: TRBJ1-5; V gene: TRBV5-1; clone size: NA; CDR3 length: 16; D gene: NA; CDR3 protein: CASSLEGGGGNQPQHF; CDR3 DNA: TGCGCCAGCAGCTTGGAGGGGGGTGGGGGCAATCAGCCCCAGCATTTT
J gene: TRBJ1-6; V gene: TRBV28; clone size: NA; CDR3 length: 16; D gene: TRBD1; CDR3 protein: CASSTRTGSVDSPLHF; CDR3 DNA: TGTGCCAGCAGTACCCGGACAGGGAGTGTAGATTCACCCCTCCACTTT
J gene: TRBJ1-1; V gene: TRBV6-5; clone size: few; CDR3 length: 14; D gene: TRBD1; CDR3 protein: CASSHRDRDTEAFF; CDR3 DNA: TGTGCCAGCAGTCACCGGGACAGGGACACTGAAGCTTTCTTT
J gene: TRBJ2-5; V gene: TRBV29-1; clone size: few; CDR3 length: 18; D gene: TRBD2; CDR3 protein: CSVDHWALAGEYQETQYF; CDR3 DNA: TGCAGCGTTGACCACTGGGCACTAGCGGGAGAGTACCAAGAGACCCAGTACTTC
J gene: TRBJ2-3; V gene: TRBV3-1; clone size: NA; CDR3 length: 15; D gene: NA; CDR3 protein: CASSARGLAADTQYF; CDR3 DNA: TGTGCCAGCAGCGCAAGAGGGTTAGCCGCAGATACGCAGTATTTT
J gene: TRBJ2-6; V gene: TRBV9; clone size: NA; CDR3 length: 17; D gene: TRBD1; CDR3 protein: CASSDGTASSGANVRTF; CDR3 DNA: TGTGCCAGCAGCGACGGGACAGCAAGCTCCGGGGCCAACGTCCGGACTTTC
J gene: TRBJ1-2; V gene: TRBV5-5; clone size: NA; CDR3 length: 14; D gene: TRBD1; CDR3 protein: CASSLSGGERGYTF; CDR3 DNA: TGTGCCAGCAGCTTGTCAGGGGGCGAGCGGGGCTACACCTTC
J gene: TRBJ1-1; V gene: TRBV30; clone size: NA; CDR3 length: 13; D gene: NA; CDR3 protein: CAWNPGDGTEAFF; CDR3 DNA: TGTGCCTGGAACCCCGGGGATGGGACTGAAGCTTTCTTT
J gene: TRBJ1-1; V gene: TRBV5-5; clone size: few; CDR3 length: 14; D gene: TRBD1; CDR3 protein: CASSRGTGVTEAFF; CDR3 DNA: TGTGCCAGCAGCCGAGGGACAGGGGTTACTGAAGCTTTCTTT
J gene: TRBJ1-4; V gene: TRBV27; clone size: NA; CDR3 length: 14; D gene: TRBD1; CDR3 protein: CASSMRDRAEKLFF; CDR3 DNA: TGTGCCAGTTCCATGAGGGACAGGGCTGAAAAACTGTTTTTT
J gene: TRBJ1-3; V gene: TRBV29-1; clone size: NA; CDR3 length: 13; D gene: NA; CDR3 protein: CSVDNDSGNTIYF; CDR3 DNA: TGCAGCGTCGACAATGACTCTGGAAACACCATATATTTT
J gene: TRBJ1-2; V gene: TRBV20-1; clone size: many; CDR3 length: 11; D gene: NA; CDR3 protein: CSALGTYGYTF; CDR3 DNA: TGCAGTGCCTTAGGGACATATGGCTACACCTTC
J gene: TRBJ1-1; V gene: TRBV20-1; clone size: few; CDR3 length: 14; D gene: TRBD1; CDR3 protein: CSARDRGPDTEAFF; CDR3 DNA: TGCAGTGCCAGGGACAGGGGGCCTGACACTGAAGCTTTCTTT
J gene: TRBJ2-3; V gene: TRBV9; clone size: NA; CDR3 length: 16; D gene: NA; CDR3 protein: CASSVAQGINTDTRYF; CDR3 DNA: NA
J gene: TRBJ2-7; V gene: TRBV6-2/TRBV6-3; clone size: NA; CDR3 length: 14; D gene: TRBD1; CDR3 protein: CASSYDRVGREQYF; CDR3 DNA: TGTGCCAGCAGCTATGACAGGGTCGGTCGCGAGCAGTACTTC
J gene: TRBJ2-7; V gene: TRBV7-2; clone size: few; CDR3 length: 17; D gene: TRBD2; CDR3 protein: CASSSPGLAGGKGEQYF; CDR3 DNA: TGTGCCAGCAGCAGTCCGGGACTAGCGGGAGGGAAGGGCGAGCAGTACTTC
J gene: TRBJ2-7; V gene: TRBV5-1; clone size: many; CDR3 length: 15; D gene: TRBD2; CDR3 protein: CASSTGLAGVYEQYF; CDR3 DNA: TGTGCCAGCAGTACGGGACTAGCGGGAGTCTACGAGCAGTACTTC
J gene: TRBJ1-2; V gene: TRBV5-6; clone size: NA; CDR3 length: 14; D gene: NA; CDR3 protein: CASSKIGQNYGYTF; CDR3 DNA: TGTGCCAGCAGCAAAATCGGACAGAACTATGGCTACACCTTC
J gene: TRBJ2-7; V gene: TRBV6-6; clone size: NA; CDR3 length: 15; D gene: NA; CDR3 protein: CASSPAQGSGNEQYF; CDR3 DNA: TGTGCCAGCAGTCCCGCGCAGGGGTCTGGGAACGAGCAGTACTTC
J gene: TRBJ2-5; V gene: TRBV28; clone size: once; CDR3 length: 15; D gene: TRBD1; CDR3 protein: CASSFPDRVFETQYF; CDR3 DNA: TGTGCCAGCAGTTTCCCGGACAGGGTTTTTGAGACCCAGTACTTC
J gene: TRBJ1-2; V gene: TRBV5-1; clone size: NA; CDR3 length: 14; D gene: NA; CDR3 protein: CASSEGTLNYGCTF; CDR3 DNA: TGCGCCAGCAGTGAGGGGACACTCAACTATGGCTGCACCTTC
J gene: TRBJ2-3; V gene: TRBV7-2; clone size: few; CDR3 length: 16; D gene: NA; CDR3 protein: CASSYTTTEGGNTQYF; CDR3 DNA: TGTGCCAGCAGTTATACGACCACTGAGGGGGGAAATACGCAGTATTTT
J gene: TRBJ2-2; V gene: TRBV6-6; clone size: few; CDR3 length: 14; D gene: NA; CDR3 protein: CASSYSTGYGELFF; CDR3 DNA: TGTGCCAGCAGTTACTCGACCGGATACGGGGAGCTGTTTTTT
J gene: TRBJ2-5; V gene: TRBV5-6; clone size: NA; CDR3 length: 17; D gene: NA; CDR3 protein: CASSLGLGADSYNEQYF; CDR3 DNA: TGTGCCAGCAGCTTGGGCCTGGGAGCGGACTCCTACAATGAGCAGTACTTC
J gene: TRBJ2-7; V gene: TRBV6-6; clone size: few; CDR3 length: 15; D gene: TRBD1; CDR3 protein: CASRPPGQGVYEQYF; CDR3 DNA: TGTGCCAGCAGGCCGCCGGGACAGGGAGTCTACGAGCAGTACTTC
J gene: TRBJ2-1; V gene: TRBV7-3; clone size: NA; CDR3 length: 20; D gene: TRBD2; CDR3 protein: CASSSVGASGGVTLTNEQFF; CDR3 DNA: TGTGCCAGCAGCTCCGTCGGAGCTAGCGGGGGGGTAACGCTCACCAATGAGCAGTTCTTC
J gene: TRBJ2-3; V gene: TRBV6-5; clone size: NA; CDR3 length: 16; D gene: TRBD1; CDR3 protein: CASSYSGTGGTDTQYF; CDR3 DNA: TGTGCCAGCAGTTACTCGGGGACAGGGGGAACAGATACGCAGTATTTT
J gene: TRBJ2-1; V gene: TRBV5-1; clone size: NA; CDR3 length: 14; D gene: NA; CDR3 protein: CASSYGQERETQFF; CDR3 DNA: TGCGCCAGCAGCTACGGACAAGAACGGGAGACCCAGTTCTTC
J gene: TRBJ2-3; V gene: TRBV20-1; clone size: many; CDR3 length: 14; D gene: TRBD2; CDR3 protein: CSARLSGDSDTQYF; CDR3 DNA: TGCAGTGCTAGGCTTAGCGGGGACTCAGATACGCAGTATTTT
J gene: TRBJ2-7; V gene: TRBV5-5; clone size: NA; CDR3 length: 15; D gene: TRBD1; CDR3 protein: CASSQGQGVVYEQYF; CDR3 DNA: TGTGCCAGCAGCCAAGGACAGGGGGTCGTTTACGAGCAGTACTTC
J gene: TRBJ2-1; V gene: TRBV9; clone size: NA; CDR3 length: 15; D gene: TRBD2; CDR3 protein: CASSTSSGGYNEQFF; CDR3 DNA: TGTGCCAGCAGCACTTCTAGCGGGGGTTACAATGAGCAGTTCTTC
J gene: TRBJ2-7; V gene: TRBV7-9; clone size: NA; CDR3 length: 16; D gene: NA; CDR3 protein: CASSFRSEGSFSEQYF; CDR3 DNA: TGTGCCAGCAGCTTTAGGTCAGAGGGAAGTTTCTCCGAGCAGTACTTC
J gene: TRBJ2-4; V gene: TRBV7-9; clone size: many; CDR3 length: 11; D gene: NA; CDR3 protein: CASSPNDIQYF; CDR3 DNA: TGTGCCAGCAGCCCGAACGACATTCAGTACTTC
J gene: TRBJ2-1; V gene: TRBV12-3/TRBV12-4; clone size: NA; CDR3 length: 16; D gene: TRBD2; CDR3 protein: CASSPSGTSVGNEQFF; CDR3 DNA: TGTGCCAGCAGCCCTAGCGGGACTAGCGTGGGGAATGAGCAGTTCTTC
J gene: TRBJ1-2; V gene: TRBV4-1; clone size: few; CDR3 length: 19; D gene: NA; CDR3 protein: CASSQGGEGATPGDYGYTF; CDR3 DNA: TGCGCCAGCAGCCAAGGGGGGGAGGGAGCGACCCCCGGGGACTATGGCTACACCTTC
J gene: TRBJ1-1; V gene: TRBV27; clone size: NA; CDR3 length: 15; D gene: TRBD1; CDR3 protein: CASSLRRQGDTEAFF; CDR3 DNA: TGTGCCAGCAGTTTAAGGAGACAGGGTGACACTGAAGCTTTCTTT
J gene: TRBJ2-5; V gene: TRBV5-4; clone size: few; CDR3 length: 16; D gene: TRBD1; CDR3 protein: CASSSRDRVSTETQYF; CDR3 DNA: TGTGCCAGCAGCTCCCGGGACAGGGTGTCGACGGAGACCCAGTACTTC
J gene: TRBJ2-7; V gene: TRBV28; clone size: few; CDR3 length: 17; D gene: TRBD1; CDR3 protein: CASSPMRPAGGGYEQYF; CDR3 DNA: TGTGCCAGCAGTCCCATGCGGCCCGCAGGGGGCGGATACGAGCAGTACTTC
J gene: TRBJ2-4; V gene: TRBV12-3/TRBV12-4; clone size: NA; CDR3 length: 11; D gene: NA; CDR3 protein: CASSPGAIQYF; CDR3 DNA: TGTGCCAGCAGCCCGGGAGCCATTCAGTACTTC